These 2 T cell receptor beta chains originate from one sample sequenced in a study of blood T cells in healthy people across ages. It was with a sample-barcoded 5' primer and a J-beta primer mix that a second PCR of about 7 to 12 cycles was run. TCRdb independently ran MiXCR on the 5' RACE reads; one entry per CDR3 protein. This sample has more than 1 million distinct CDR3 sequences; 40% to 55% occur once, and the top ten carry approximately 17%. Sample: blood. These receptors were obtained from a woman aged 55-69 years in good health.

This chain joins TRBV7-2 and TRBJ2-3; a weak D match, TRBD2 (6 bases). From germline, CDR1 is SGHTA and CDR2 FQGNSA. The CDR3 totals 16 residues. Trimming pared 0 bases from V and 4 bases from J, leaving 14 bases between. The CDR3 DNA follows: TGTGCCAGCAGCTTAGCGTGGAGGGCCGGCGCAGATACGCAGTATTTT. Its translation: CASSLAWRAGADTQYF.

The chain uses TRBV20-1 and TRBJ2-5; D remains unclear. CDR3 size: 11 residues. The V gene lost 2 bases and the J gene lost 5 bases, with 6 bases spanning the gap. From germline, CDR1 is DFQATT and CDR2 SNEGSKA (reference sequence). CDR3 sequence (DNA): TGCAGTGCTAGAAACAGCGAGACCCAGTACTTC. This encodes CSARNSETQYF.